This TCR beta chain was sequenced in a study of T cell clones after liver transplantation. Background on the study: In this trial, immunosuppression withdrawal was attempted within 2 years of liver transplant. Timepoints were pre-transplant, pre-withdrawal, and after withdrawal was completed or failed. Without induction therapy, subjects received standard immunosuppression until 12-24 months post-transplant.

V lost 5 bases, J lost 5 bases, and 9 bases lay in between. Germline V gene sequence: CDR1 SGHTA, CDR2 FQGNSA. CDR3 length: 13 residues. Sequencing was performed with immunoSEQ multiplex PCR; in TCRdb, only in-frame clones are kept and a portion is missing. The profile shows 45,000 to 60,000 clones, approximately 63% of them singletons. Here the sequenced sample was CD4+ T cells from blood, taken at the approximately 15-month timepoint. The chain uses TRBV7-2 and TRBJ2-2; weak D call: TRBD1 (5 bases). The TCR originated in a human patient who received a liver transplant. Some T cells could come from the graft donor. The CDR3 nucleotides are TGTGCCAGCAGCCGGACACTTACCGGGGAGCTGTTTTTT. Translated, it gives CASSRTLTGELFF. Supplemented by reference TRBV7-2 and TRBJ2-2, the full variable domain reads GAGVSQSPSNKVTEKGKDVELRCDPISGHTALYWYRQSLGQGLEFLIYFQGNSAPDKSGLPSDRFSAERTGGSVSTLTIQRTQQEDSAVYLCASSRTLTGELFFGEGSRLTVL.